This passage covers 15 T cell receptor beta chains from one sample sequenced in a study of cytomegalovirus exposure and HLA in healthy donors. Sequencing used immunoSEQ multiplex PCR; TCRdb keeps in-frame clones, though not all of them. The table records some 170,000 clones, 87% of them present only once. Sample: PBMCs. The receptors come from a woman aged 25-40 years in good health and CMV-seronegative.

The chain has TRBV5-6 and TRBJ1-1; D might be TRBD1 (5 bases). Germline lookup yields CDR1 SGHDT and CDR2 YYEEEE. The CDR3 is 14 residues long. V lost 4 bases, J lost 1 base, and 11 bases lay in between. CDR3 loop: CASSPRTPNTEAFF. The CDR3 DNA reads TGTGCCAGCAGCCCAAGGACACCGAACACTGAAGCTTTCTTT.

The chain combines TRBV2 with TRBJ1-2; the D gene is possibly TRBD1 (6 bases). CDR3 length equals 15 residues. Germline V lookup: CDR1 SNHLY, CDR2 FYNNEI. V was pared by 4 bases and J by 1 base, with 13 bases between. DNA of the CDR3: TGTGCCAGCAGTGCCAGGACAGATTTTAACTATGGCTACACCTTC. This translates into CASSARTDFNYGYTF.

The CDR3 loop is CASSYTSAGGEKLFF. The CDR3 DNA is TGTGCCAGCAGTTATACCTCCGCGGGGGGTGAAAAACTGTTTTTT. The chain has TRBV6-6 and TRBJ1-4; the D gene is possibly TRBD1 (5 bases). Germline loops: CDR1 MNHNY, CDR2 SVGAGI (reference sequence). V dropped 3 bases and J dropped 7 bases, with 15 bases sitting between them. This CDR3 has 15 amino acids.

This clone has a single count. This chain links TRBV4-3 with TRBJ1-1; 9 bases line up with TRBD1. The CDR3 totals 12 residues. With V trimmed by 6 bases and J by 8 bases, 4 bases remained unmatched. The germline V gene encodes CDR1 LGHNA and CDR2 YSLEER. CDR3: CASRQGAGEAFF. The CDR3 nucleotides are TGCGCCAGCAGACAGGGGGCGGGCGAAGCTTTCTTT.

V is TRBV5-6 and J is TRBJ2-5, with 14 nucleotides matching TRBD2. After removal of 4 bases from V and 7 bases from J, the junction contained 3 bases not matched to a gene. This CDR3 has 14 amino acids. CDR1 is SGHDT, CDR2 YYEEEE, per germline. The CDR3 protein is CASSVGTSGGTQYF. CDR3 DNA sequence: TGTGCCAGCAGCGTCGGGACTAGCGGGGGGACCCAGTACTTC.

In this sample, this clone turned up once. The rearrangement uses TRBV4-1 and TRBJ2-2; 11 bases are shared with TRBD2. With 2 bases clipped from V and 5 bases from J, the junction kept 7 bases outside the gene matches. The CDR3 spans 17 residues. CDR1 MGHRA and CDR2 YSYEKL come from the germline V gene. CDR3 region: CASSQRSSGGWTGELFF. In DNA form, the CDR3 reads TGCGCCAGCAGCCAACGATCTAGCGGGGGGTGGACCGGGGAGCTGTTTTTT.

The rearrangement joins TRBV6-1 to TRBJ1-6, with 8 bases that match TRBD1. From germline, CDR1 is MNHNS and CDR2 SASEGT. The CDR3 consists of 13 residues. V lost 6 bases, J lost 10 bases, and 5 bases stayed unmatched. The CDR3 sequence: CASREQGESPLHF. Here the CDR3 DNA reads TGTGCCAGCAGAGAACAGGGGGAATCACCCCTCCACTTT.

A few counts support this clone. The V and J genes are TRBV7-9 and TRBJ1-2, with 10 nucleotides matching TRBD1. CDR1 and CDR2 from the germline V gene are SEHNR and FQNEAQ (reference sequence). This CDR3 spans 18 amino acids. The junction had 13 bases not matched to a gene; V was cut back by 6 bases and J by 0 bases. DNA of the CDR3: TGTGCCAGCAGTTTTACCGGGACAGGGGCACTGACTAACTATGGCTACACCTTC. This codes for CASSFTGTGALTNYGYTF.

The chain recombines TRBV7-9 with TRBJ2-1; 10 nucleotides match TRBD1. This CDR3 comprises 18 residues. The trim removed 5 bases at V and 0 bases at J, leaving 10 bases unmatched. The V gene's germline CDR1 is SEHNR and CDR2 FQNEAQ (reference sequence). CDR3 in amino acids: CASSRGGTGDSSYNEQFF. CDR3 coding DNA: TGTGCCAGCAGCCGGGGGGGGACAGGGGACAGCTCCTACAATGAGCAGTTCTTC.

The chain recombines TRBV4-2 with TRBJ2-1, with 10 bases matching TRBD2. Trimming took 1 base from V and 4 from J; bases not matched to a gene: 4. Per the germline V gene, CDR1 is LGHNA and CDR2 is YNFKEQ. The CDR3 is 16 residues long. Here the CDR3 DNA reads TGTGCCAGCAGCCAAGGCGGACTAGCGGTATACAATGAGCAGTTCTTC. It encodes CASSQGGLAVYNEQFF.

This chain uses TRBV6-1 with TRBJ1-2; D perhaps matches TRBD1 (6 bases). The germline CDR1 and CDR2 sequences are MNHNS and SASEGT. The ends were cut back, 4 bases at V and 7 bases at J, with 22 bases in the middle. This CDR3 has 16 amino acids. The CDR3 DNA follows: TGTGCCAGCAGTGGATGGAGTCGGGACATCTTGGGTGGCTACACCTTC. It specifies CASSGWSRDILGGYTF.

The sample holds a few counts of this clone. CDR3 sequence: CASSLLHPNTGELFF. CDR3 DNA sequence: TGTGCCAGCAGTTTATTACACCCGAACACCGGGGAGCTGTTTTTT. The rearrangement uses TRBV27 and TRBJ2-2, with D hard to call. Germline CDR1 and CDR2: MNHEY and SMNVEV (reference sequence). V lost 1 base, J lost 0 bases, and 6 bases lay in between. The length of the CDR3 is 15 residues.

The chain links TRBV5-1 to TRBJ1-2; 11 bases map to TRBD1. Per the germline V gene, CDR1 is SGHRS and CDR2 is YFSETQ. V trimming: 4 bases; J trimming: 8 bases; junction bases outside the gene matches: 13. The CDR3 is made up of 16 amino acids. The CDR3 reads CASSREFTGTGGGYTF. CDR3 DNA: TGCGCCAGCAGCCGGGAATTCACCGGGACAGGGGGGGGCTACACCTTC.

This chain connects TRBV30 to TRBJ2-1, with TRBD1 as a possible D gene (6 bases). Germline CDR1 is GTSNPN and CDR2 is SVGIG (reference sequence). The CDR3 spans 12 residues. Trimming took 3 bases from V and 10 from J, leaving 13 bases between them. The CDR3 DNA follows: TGTGCCTGGAGCCTCAGGGGCCGGGAGCAGTTCTTC. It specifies CAWSLRGREQFF. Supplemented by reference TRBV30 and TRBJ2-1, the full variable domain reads SQTIHQWPATLVQPVGSPLSLECTVEGTSNPNLYWYRQAAGRGLQLLFYSVGIGQISSEVPQNLSASRPQDRQFILSSKKLLLSDSGFYLCAWSLRGREQFFGPGTRLTVL.

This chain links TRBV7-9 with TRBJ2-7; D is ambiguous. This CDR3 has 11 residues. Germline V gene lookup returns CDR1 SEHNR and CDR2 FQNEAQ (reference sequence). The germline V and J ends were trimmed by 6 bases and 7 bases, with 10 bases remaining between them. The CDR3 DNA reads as TGTGCCAGCAGTTATACACAGGAGCAGTACTTC. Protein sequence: CASSYTQEQYF.